A selection of T cell receptor beta chains follows, all from one sample in a study of cytotoxic CD8 clonotypes in ibrutinib-treated CLL. TCRdb's copy holds only in-frame clones and misses some; the assay was immunoSEQ multiplex PCR. Of about 130,000 clones listed, 70% to 80% are singletons. The sample here was PBMCs, taken after 12 months of ibrutinib treatment. These receptors came from a human donor with chronic lymphocytic leukemia. The CDR3 runs from the conserved cysteine through the conserved F or W. The order of the fields is CDR3 protein, CDR3 DNA, J gene, V gene, clone size, D gene. The D gene is left open where the match is weak. Only part of the rows carry a size: once, few, many, or a class if the clone is expanded.

CASSHYRREIDTQYF TGCGCCAGCAGTCACTATCGCCGGGAGATAGATACGCAGTATTTT TRBJ2-3 TRBV10-1 NA NA
CASSTQAGFSYEQYF TGTGCCAGTAGTACCCAAGCGGGGTTCTCCTACGAGCAGTACTTC TRBJ2-7 TRBV19 NA TRBD2
CASTRPGLADYNEQFF TGTGCCAGCACCCGACCGGGACTAGCGGACTACAATGAGCAGTTCTTC TRBJ2-1 TRBV21-1 NA NA
CASSTKIAGVDEQYF TGTGCCAGCAGCACGAAGATAGCGGGAGTGGACGAGCAGTACTTC TRBJ2-7 TRBV7-9 few TRBD2
CASSQEPSDYNEQFF TGCGCCAGCAGCCAAGAACCTAGCGACTACAATGAGCAGTTCTTC TRBJ2-1 TRBV4-3 NA NA
CASSLVAEVTQYF TGTGCCAGCAGCTTAGTAGCCGAGGTTACGCAGTATTTT TRBJ2-3 TRBV7-2 NA NA
CASSLAVGEAETQYF TGCGCCAGCAGCTTGGCAGTTGGGGAGGCAGAGACCCAGTACTTC TRBJ2-5 TRBV5-1 NA NA
CASSVEGFSNYGYTF TGTGCCAGCAGTGTGGAGGGGTTTTCCAACTATGGCTACACCTTC TRBJ1-2 TRBV6-1 NA NA
CASSPIGTANEKLFF TGTGCCAGCAGCCCGATAGGGACGGCAAATGAAAAACTGTTTTTT TRBJ1-4 TRBV7-9 NA NA
CASKDVRSSQETQYF TGCGCCAGCAAAGATGTAAGGAGCTCCCAAGAGACCCAGTACTTC TRBJ2-5 TRBV5-1 NA NA
CASSGSVAANYGYTF TGTGCCAGCAGCGGGTCGGTTGCGGCTAACTATGGCTACACCTTC TRBJ1-2 TRBV5-4 NA NA
CASSSGVNSYNEQFF TGTGCCAGCAGCTCTGGCGTCAACTCCTACAATGAGCAGTTCTTC TRBJ2-1 TRBV11-2 NA NA
CASSPGPREGNTIYF TGTGCCAGCTCACCGGGACCCCGAGAAGGAAACACCATATATTTT TRBJ1-3 TRBV18 NA NA
CASSGGGGTRNYNEQFF TGTGCCAGCAGCGGGGGTGGCGGGACCAGAAACTACAATGAGCAGTTCTTC TRBJ2-1 TRBV5-4 NA NA
CASSPSSYNEQFF TGTGCCAGCAGCCCCAGCAGCTACAATGAGCAGTTCTTC TRBJ2-1 TRBV9 NA NA
CASSLRDVNNEQFF TGCGCCAGCAGCCTCCGGGACGTAAACAATGAGCAGTTCTTC TRBJ2-1 TRBV5-1 few NA
CASSSQMFTDTQYF TGTGCCAGCAGCTCCCAAATGTTCACAGATACGCAGTATTTT TRBJ2-3 TRBV11-1 NA NA
CASSVGMAYNEQFF TGTGCCAGCAGCGTAGGAATGGCGTACAATGAGCAGTTCTTC TRBJ2-1 TRBV9 NA NA
CASSPHPGAYTF TGTGCCAGCAGTCCCCACCCCGGGGCCTACACCTTC TRBJ1-2 TRBV6-5 NA NA
CASSPPGLAGMNEQYF TGCGCCAGCTCCCCCCCGGGTCTAGCGGGTATGAACGAGCAGTACTTC TRBJ2-7 TRBV5-1 NA TRBD2
CASNTGNQPQHF TGTGCCAGCAACACAGGCAATCAGCCCCAGCATTTT TRBJ1-5 TRBV28 NA NA
CASSKEQGLKNIQYF TGTGCCAGCAGCAAGGAGCAGGGGCTCAAAAACATTCAGTACTTC TRBJ2-4 TRBV7-4 NA NA
CASSSGTGEKLFF TGTGCCAGCAGCTCCGGGACGGGTGAAAAACTGTTTTTT TRBJ1-4 TRBV9 NA NA
CASSIGDQETQYF TGTGCCAGTAGTATAGGGGACCAAGAGACCCAGTACTTC TRBJ2-5 TRBV19 NA NA
CASSHGQGSGANVLTF TGCGCCAGCAGCCACGGACAGGGTTCGGGGGCCAACGTCCTGACTTTC TRBJ2-6 TRBV5-1 NA TRBD1
CASSLGGSQYF TGTGCCAGCAGCTTAGGTGGGAGTCAGTACTTC TRBJ2-7 TRBV7-9 NA NA
CAISESLQRDYGYTF TGTGCCATCAGTGAGTCGCTCCAGAGGGACTATGGCTACACCTTC TRBJ1-2 TRBV10-3 NA NA
CASSNRRSEQYF TGTGCCAGCAGTAACAGACGAAGCGAGCAGTACTTC TRBJ2-7 TRBV27 few NA
CASSEGQGTYGYTF TGTGCCAGCAGTGAAGGACAGGGGACCTATGGCTACACCTTC TRBJ1-2 TRBV28 NA TRBD1
CASSSGLAGEREQYF TGTGCCAGCAGCTCAGGACTAGCGGGAGAGCGCGAGCAGTACTTC TRBJ2-7 TRBV7-6 NA TRBD2
CASSQVKGVKSNIQYF TGCGCCAGCAGCCAAGTAAAGGGGGTTAAGTCAAACATTCAGTACTTC TRBJ2-4 TRBV4-3 NA NA
CAWRGWTPYEQYF TGTGCCTGGAGAGGCTGGACCCCCTACGAGCAGTACTTC TRBJ2-7 TRBV30 NA NA
CATSRDVAGRETQYF TGTGCCACCAGCAGAGATGTGGCGGGCCGGGAGACCCAGTACTTC TRBJ2-5 TRBV15 NA NA
CASREHTGELFF TGTGCCAGCAGAGAACACACCGGGGAGCTGTTTTTT TRBJ2-2 TRBV6-1 NA NA
CASSRRPGDTIYF TGCGCCAGCTCACGCCGACCCGGGGACACCATATATTTT TRBJ1-3 TRBV5-1 once NA
CATSRGSSGDTDTQYF TGTGCCACCAGCAGAGGGAGTAGCGGTGACACAGATACGCAGTATTTT TRBJ2-3 TRBV15 once NA
CASTKLAGAGTGELFF TGTGCCAGCACCAAACTAGCGGGAGCAGGCACCGGGGAGCTGTTTTTT TRBJ2-2 TRBV2 NA TRBD2
CASSLAGSFSAEAFF TGTGCCAGCAGCTTAGCTGGCAGTTTCTCAGCTGAAGCTTTCTTT TRBJ1-1 TRBV7-9 NA NA
CASSLGRRTSGSDNEQFF TGTGCCAGCAGCTTAGGGCGGCGGACTAGCGGGAGTGACAATGAGCAGTTCTTC TRBJ2-1 TRBV7-9 NA TRBD2
CATSRVGGGINIQYF TGTGCCACCAGCAGAGTCGGGGGCGGAATAAACATTCAGTACTTC TRBJ2-4 TRBV15 NA NA
CASSVVVGRAGDTQYF TGTGCCAGCAGCGTAGTTGTCGGGAGGGCGGGAGATACGCAGTATTTT TRBJ2-3 TRBV9 NA TRBD2
CASGPAGPSEQYF TGTGCCAGCGGACCCGCGGGCCCCTCCGAGCAGTACTTC TRBJ2-7 TRBV6-6 NA NA
CAITNTGLASIF TGTGCCATCACCAATACGGGACTAGCGTCAATCTTC TRBJ2-1 TRBV10-3 few TRBD2
CSGILRGQSTDTQYF TGCAGCGGCATTCTCAGGGGCCAGAGCACAGATACGCAGTATTTT TRBJ2-3 TRBV29-1 NA NA